The 23 T cell receptor beta chains reported below all come from one sample, sequenced in a study of cytomegalovirus exposure and HLA in healthy donors. The PCR was carried out with 60 Vbeta primers and 13 Jbeta primers. Using immunoSEQ multiplex PCR, the repertoire was profiled, and TCRdb retains in-frame clones only, with some absent. The data show approximately 180,000 clones, with over 70% seen just once and 2.5% to 3.5% held by the top ten. Source material: PBMCs. Receptors originate from a male donor in good health and CMV-seronegative.

This rearrangement joins TRBV6-5 to TRBJ1-2, with 7 bases that match TRBD1. V was pared by 6 bases and J by 8 bases, with 9 bases of the junction left unmatched. Germline-derived CDR1 and CDR2 are MNHEY and SVGAGI. CDR3 size: 13 residues. The CDR3 coding sequence is TGTGCCAGCAGAGAGACAGGGTCAACCGGCTACACCTTC. As protein: CASRETGSTGYTF.

This clone has only a few counts. The chain recombines TRBV29-1 with TRBJ1-6; the D gene is possibly TRBD1 (6 bases). The CDR3 is 13 amino acids. Trimming cost V 4 bases and J 7 bases, with 11 bases left between them. Looked up from germline, CDR1 is SQVTM and CDR2 is ANQGSEA. CDR3 region: CSVGSGANSPLHF. CDR3 coding DNA: TGCAGCGTTGGATCAGGGGCGAATTCACCCCTCCACTTT.

V gene TRBV27 combines with J gene TRBJ1-6, with a possible D match to TRBD1 (6 bases). CDR1 MNHEY and CDR2 SMNVEV come from the germline V gene (reference sequence). The CDR3 has 15 residues. Trimming stripped 5 bases from V and 5 bases from J, with 13 bases between. The CDR3 DNA reads TGTGCCAGCAGTACCTGGACAGCGAATAATTCACCCCTCCACTTT. Its protein is CASSTWTANNSPLHF.

Written as DNA, the CDR3 is TGTGCCAGCAGCTTATATGGGGGGGCTGGTAATTCACCCCTCCACTTT. Its protein product is CASSLYGGAGNSPLHF. V usage is TRBV7-8 and J usage is TRBJ1-6; weak D call: TRBD1 (6 bases). Between the trimmed V and J ends, which lost 2 bases and 6 bases, there was a span of 14 bases. The CDR3 consists of 16 residues. Germline-derived CDR1 and CDR2 are SGHVS and FQNEAQ.

Concerning this clone: This same CDR3 is encoded by further DNA sequences in the sample. The rearrangement uses TRBV15 and TRBJ2-1; the match to TRBD2 covers 10 bases. Germline V gives CDR1 LNHNV, CDR2 YYDKDF (reference sequence). CDR3 size: 14 residues. J gave up 8 bases and V 2 bases, and 3 bases lay outside the gene matches. CDR3 DNA: TGTGCCACCAGCAGACCTAGCGGGAGTTATGAGCAGTTCTTC. This translates into CATSRPSGSYEQFF.

Turning to this clone: A junction boundary mismatches the germline segment, possibly from a read error. The chain links TRBV7-9 to TRBJ2-3, with D uncertain. The length of the CDR3 is 10 residues. The germline V gene has CDR1 SEHNR and CDR2 FQNEAQ (reference sequence). The CDR3 is CSSSFQTQYF. The CDR3 DNA sequence: TGTTCCAGCAGCTTTCAAACGCAGTATTTT.

Written as DNA, the CDR3 is TGTGCCAGCAGAGGACAGGGGACCTCCTTTAGCTACACCTTC. Amino acid sequence: CASRGQGTSFSYTF. The chain uses TRBV5-4 and TRBJ1-2; 9 nucleotides match TRBD1. Losses at the gene ends were 5 bases for V and 9 bases for J; bases not matched to a gene: 11. CDR3 length: 14 amino acids. From germline, CDR1 is SGHNT and CDR2 YYREEE (reference sequence).

The chain joins TRBV4-2 to TRBJ1-2, with 7 bases lining up with TRBD1. The CDR3 loop spans 12 amino acids. Trimming removed 3 bases from V and 7 bases from J; junction bases left unmatched: 2. Germline V gene data show CDR1 as LGHNA and CDR2 as YNFKEQ. The CDR3 coding sequence is TGTGCCAGCAGCCAGACAGGGTTTGGCTACACCTTC. Translating gives CASSQTGFGYTF.

The chain employs TRBV28 and TRBJ2-7, with TRBD2 matching 10 bases. V was pared by 6 bases and J by 1 base, with 6 bases of the junction left unmatched. The CDR3 contains 15 residues. CDR1 MDHEN and CDR2 SYDVKM come from the germline V gene. CDR3 coding DNA: TGTGCCAGCAGCCCTAGCGGGAGTAGGTCCTACGAGCAGTACTTC. Translating gives CASSPSGSRSYEQYF.

The rearrangement links TRBV11-2 to TRBJ2-7; 10 bases are a match to TRBD2. Trimming cost V 5 bases and J 0 bases; bases outside gene matches: 4. The CDR3 loop spans 15 amino acids. Germline values: CDR1 SGHAT, CDR2 FQNNGV. The CDR3 loop is CASSIGLADSYEQYF. For the CDR3, the DNA is TGTGCCAGCAGCATAGGACTAGCGGACTCCTACGAGCAGTACTTC.

This chain joins TRBV19 and TRBJ1-2, with TRBD1 as a possible D gene (6 bases). The CDR3 is 13 residues long. V lost 8 bases and J lost 2, with 12 bases in between. CDR1 is LNHDA, CDR2 SQIVND, per germline (reference sequence). The CDR3 region is CASQPQGNYGYTF. CDR3 DNA: TGTGCCAGTCAACCGCAGGGGAACTATGGCTACACCTTC.

CDR3 region: CASSPGLYNEQFF. CDR3 sequence (DNA): TGTGCCAGCAGCCCTGGACTCTACAATGAGCAGTTCTTC. This chain uses TRBV5-6 with TRBJ2-1; tentative D call: TRBD2 (5 bases). The V gene lost 4 bases and the J gene lost 3 bases, with 8 bases spanning the gap. This CDR3 is 13 amino acids long. CDR1 SGHDT and CDR2 YYEEEE come from the germline V gene.

This chain connects TRBV6-1 to TRBJ1-5, with TRBD1 as a possible D gene (6 bases). Germline V gene data show CDR1 as MNHNS and CDR2 as SASEGT. This CDR3 spans 14 amino acids. The V end lost 7 bases, the J end lost 3 bases, and 13 bases lay between the germline ends. CDR3 amino acids: CASNLDSNNQPQHF. As DNA, the CDR3 is TGTGCCAGCAATTTGGACAGCAACAATCAGCCCCAGCATTTT.

This clone was seen only once. The gene calls are TRBV10-3 and TRBJ2-3, with 10 bases fitting TRBD2. CDR1 is ENHRY and CDR2 is SYGVKD in the germline V gene. The CDR3 loop spans 13 amino acids. The V gene end was trimmed by 8 bases and the J gene end by 5 bases; junction bases not matched to a gene: 4. The CDR3 nucleotides are TGTGCCATCCTCCTAGCGGGAGAAGATACGCAGTATTTT. It encodes CAILLAGEDTQYF.

This clone has only one observation. The rearrangement uses TRBV16 and TRBJ1-1; D is ambiguous. This CDR3 contains 15 residues. The V gene lost 4 bases and the J gene lost 1 base, with 13 bases spanning the gap. CDR1 and CDR2 from the germline V gene are KGHSY and FQNENV. DNA of the CDR3: TGTGCCAGCAGCCGGAGTACGGAGACGAACACTGAAGCTTTCTTT. Encoded protein: CASSRSTETNTEAFF.

This sequence joins TRBV6-5 and TRBJ1-1; D gene ambiguous. Germline V gives CDR1 MNHEY, CDR2 SVGAGI. Trimming removed 1 base from V and 0 bases from J, with 9 bases in between. There are 15 residues in the CDR3. The chain's CDR3 is CASSYWSTMNTEAFF. Written as DNA, the CDR3 is TGTGCCAGCAGTTACTGGAGTACCATGAACACTGAAGCTTTCTTT.

V gene TRBV28 combines with J gene TRBJ2-1; no clear D. Germline V lookup: CDR1 MDHEN, CDR2 SYDVKM. V was clipped by 5 bases and J by 5 bases, with 10 bases between them. The CDR3 sequence is 13 residues long. DNA for the CDR3: TGTGCCAGCAGTCCCCGAGTAGACAATGAGCAGTTCTTC. Translating gives CASSPRVDNEQFF.

The J gene is TRBJ2-1, the V gene TRBV11-3, with D perhaps matching TRBD2 (6 bases). This CDR3 contains 15 residues. V was clipped by 5 bases and J by 2 bases, with 13 bases between them. Germline V lookup: CDR1 SGHNT, CDR2 YENEEA. CDR3 loop: CASSRPGSAYNEQFF. DNA of the CDR3: TGTGCCAGCAGCCGGCCCGGGAGTGCCTACAATGAGCAGTTCTTC.

V is TRBV6-5 and J is TRBJ2-7; 8 bases are a match to TRBD1. Germline values: CDR1 MNHEY, CDR2 SVGAGI. Trimming cost V 6 bases and J 9 bases; bases outside gene matches: 13. The CDR3 is 14 amino acids. The CDR3 spells CASSHPLRQGRQYF. CDR3 sequence (DNA): TGTGCCAGCAGCCACCCCCTCCGACAGGGGAGGCAGTACTTC.

This chain uses TRBV12-5 with TRBJ2-3; D perhaps matches TRBD1 (5 bases). Trimming cost V 5 bases and J 3 bases, with 6 bases left between them. The CDR3 is 12 amino acids. Germline V lookup: CDR1 LGHNT, CDR2 FRNRAP. The CDR3 protein is CASGGATDTQYF. For the CDR3, the DNA is TGTGCTAGTGGTGGGGCGACAGATACGCAGTATTTT.

The chain joins TRBV19 to TRBJ2-3, with a possible D match to TRBD2 (6 bases). The germline gives CDR1 LNHDA, CDR2 SQIVND (reference sequence). V lost 3 bases, J lost 2 bases, and 12 bases lay in between. CDR3 length: 15 residues. The CDR3 nucleotides read TGTGCCAGTAGTATTGGGGGGAGCAACACAGATACGCAGTATTTT. Amino acids: CASSIGGSNTDTQYF.

This chain links TRBV18 with TRBJ1-5; the match to TRBD1 covers 11 bases. The CDR3 is made up of 16 amino acids. V was clipped by 4 bases and J by 4 bases; unmatched bases: 6. Germline V CDR1 and CDR2: KGHSH, LQKENI. In nucleotides, the CDR3 is TGTGCCAGCTCACTCGGGACAGGGGGAGCGAATCAGCCCCAGCATTTT. Amino acids: CASSLGTGGANQPQHF.

The V call is TRBV28, the J call TRBJ2-1, with 9 positions matching TRBD2. This CDR3 has 15 residues. Germline-derived CDR1 and CDR2 are MDHEN and SYDVKM. V shed 6 bases, J shed 5 bases, and the junction held 8 bases outside the gene matches. As DNA, the CDR3 is TGTGCCAGCAGAATAGCGGGAGAAACGGACAATGAGCAGTTCTTC. This codes for CASRIAGETDNEQFF.